Shown below are 8 T cell receptor beta chains from a single sample sequenced in a study of OX40 agonist ivuxolimab in advanced cancers. Clones were sequenced by immunoSEQ multiplex PCR, and TCRdb holds only the in-frame ones, with some missing. The top ten hold around 2.9% of the sample, which has about 69,000 clones, around 90% seen once. The material was CD4+ or CD8+ T cells sorted from blood, obtained in a trial of the OX40 agonist ivuxolimab. The receptors come from an adult with an advanced solid tumor such as melanoma, head and neck, liver or kidney cancer.

V usage is TRBV6-1 and J usage is TRBJ1-2; 7 bases agree with TRBD1. The germline V gene has CDR1 MNHNS and CDR2 SASEGT. With 1 base clipped from V and 3 bases from J, the junction kept 14 bases outside the gene matches. The CDR3 runs to 18 residues. This CDR3 reads CASSEDRRVTGSDYGYTF. For the CDR3, the DNA is TGTGCCAGCAGTGAAGATCGTAGGGTGACAGGGTCTGACTATGGCTACACCTTC.

The chain employs TRBV11-2 and TRBJ2-5, with TRBD2 matching over 7 bases. The germline V gene encodes CDR1 SGHAT and CDR2 FQNNGV. V dropped 0 bases and J dropped 8; count of bases not matched to a gene: 9. This CDR3 has 15 amino acids. The CDR3: CASSLEGSTSSTQYF. The CDR3 nucleotides read TGTGCCAGCAGCTTAGAAGGTTCGACTAGCTCCACCCAGTACTTC.

This clone showed up just a few times. This chain uses TRBV19 with TRBJ2-2; D is perhaps TRBD2 (6 bases). The CDR3 is made up of 15 amino acids. CDR1 LNHDA and CDR2 SQIVND come from the germline V gene (reference sequence). Trimming stripped 8 bases from V and 5 bases from J, with 18 bases between. In nucleotides, the CDR3 is TGTGCCAGTCGGGACGGGAGAACGGGTACCGGGGAGCTGTTTTTT. This gives the protein CASRDGRTGTGELFF.

CDR3 DNA: TGTGCCAGCGGCAACTACGAGCAGTACTTC. It is translated as CASGNYEQYF. The genes are TRBV4-2 and TRBJ2-7; D is ambiguous. Trimming took off 8 bases at V and 3 bases at J, with 5 bases between the two ends. This CDR3 spans 10 amino acids. Looked up from germline, CDR1 is LGHNA and CDR2 is YNFKEQ.

The CDR3 sequence is CASSYPGGRVRNEQFF. The DNA for the CDR3 is TGTGCCAGCAGCTACCCCGGGGGCAGGGTAAGGAATGAGCAGTTCTTC. This chain connects TRBV7-9 to TRBJ2-1; D may correspond to TRBD1 or TRBD2 (6 bases each). CDR3 length equals 16 residues. Germline lookup yields CDR1 SEHNR and CDR2 FQNEAQ (reference sequence). Trimming stripped 4 bases from V and 7 bases from J, with 20 bases between.

V and J are TRBV15 and TRBJ2-7; TRBD1 matches at 8 bases. This CDR3 spans 15 amino acids. V lost 0 bases, J lost 3 bases, and 4 bases stayed unmatched. Per the germline V gene, CDR1 is LNHNV and CDR2 is YYDKDF (reference sequence). This CDR3 is CATSRDRGLIYEQYF. In nucleotides, the CDR3 is TGTGCCACCAGCAGAGACAGGGGGCTTATCTACGAGCAGTACTTC.

This sequence joins TRBV5-4 and TRBJ1-2; TRBD1 agrees at 7 bases. Trimming took 3 bases from V and 5 from J; bases not matched to a gene: 16. The CDR3 has 17 amino acids. Germline V gives CDR1 SGHNT, CDR2 YYREEE (reference sequence). CDR3 in amino acids: CASSSAGGRGASYGYTF. For the CDR3, the DNA is TGTGCCAGCAGCTCCGCCGGCGGCAGGGGGGCCTCGTATGGCTACACCTTC.

The chain recombines TRBV30 with TRBJ1-6; TRBD1 is a possible D gene (6 bases). Germline assignment: CDR1 GTSNPN and CDR2 SVGIG (reference sequence). The CDR3 covers 15 residues. V was clipped by 7 bases and J by 4 bases, with 17 bases between them. CDR3 residues: CALSLRRGYNSPLHF. CDR3 DNA: TGTGCCTTGAGCCTGCGCAGGGGATATAATTCACCCCTCCACTTT.